This T cell receptor (beta chain) was obtained from a study of sequential checkpoint blockade in melanoma. Study summary: Patients were randomized 1:1 to nivolumab-then-ipilimumab or ipilimumab-then-nivolumab first-line. Findings and caveats of the study: Pretreatment TIL clonality tracked with response in the nivolumab-first arm.

Treatment in this sample: randomized to nivolumab then ipilimumab (arm A) or the reverse (arm B). As for this clone: The antigen is unknown.

V was cut by 0 bases and J by 5 bases, with 28 bases left in between. This CDR3 is built from 21 residues. CDR1 and CDR2 (germline): MDHEN, SYDVKM. Profiled with immunoSEQ multiplex PCR; TCRdb holds only in-frame clones, not every one. Of roughly 2,900 clones in the sample, about 31% were seen once. The chain has TRBV28 and TRBJ1-4, with D perhaps matching TRBD1 (6 bases). The starting material was tumor tissue (inferred from file names), obtained from a patient given nivolumab and ipilimumab in sequence. The receptor's source is a human donor with melanoma. The CDR3 sequence is CASSLWALTVARGQRNEKLFF. The CDR3, as DNA: TGTGCCAGCAGTTTATGGGCTTTAACGGTGGCGAGAGGACAGCGGAATGAAAAACTGTTTTTT.